This T cell receptor beta chain was identified during a study of blood T cell repertoires in COVID-19. Study in general: Italy, Spain and the United States were the sources of the convalescent and acute COVID-19 samples. PBMCs, B-cell-depleted T cells, or T cells were the source of the cDNA or gDNA that made up the material.

There are 14 residues in the CDR3. Trimming removed 5 bases at V and 2 bases at J, with 12 bases between. CDR1 is PRHDT, CDR2 FYEKMQ, per germline (reference sequence). In its sample, this clone was seen a few times. As processed by the authors: How many nucleated cells were present was estimated from reference gene primer amplification. Libraries were prepared by immunoSEQ multiplex PCR; TCRdb keeps only in-frame clonotypes and omits some of them. V and J calls and clone size are given by that table; D and trimming were obtained from the DNA. The sample lists some 60,000 clones; approximately 86% were seen once.

This sequence joins TRBV13 and TRBJ1-1, with D tentatively TRBD1 (6 bases). Sequenced input: peripheral blood. The TCR was taken from a man aged 65 to 79 with acute or convalescent COVID-19. The CDR3 is CASSPTGYNTEAFF. The CDR3 coding sequence is TGTGCCAGCAGCCCGACAGGTTACAACACTGAAGCTTTCTTT.